Below are 10 T cell receptor beta chains sequenced from a single sample in a study of beta chain features in type 1 diabetes. Sequencing targeted expressed TCRB transcripts, as all isolated RNA had been reverse transcribed. TCRdb keeps only in-frame clones here, not all; method: immunoSEQ multiplex PCR. The sample holds 620,000 or so clones, about a sixth seen once. The specimen was naive CD4+ T cells from blood. These receptors were obtained from a man younger than 35 in good health.

V gene TRBV7-3 combines with J gene TRBJ2-6, with D unresolved. Trimming cost V 0 bases and J 0 bases, with 12 bases left between them. CDR3 size: 18 residues. Germline CDR1 reads SGHTA; CDR2 reads FQGTGA. The CDR3 region is CASSLTSTVSSGANVLTF. The CDR3 DNA reads TGTGCCAGCAGCTTAACGAGCACCGTTTCCTCTGGGGCCAACGTCCTGACTTTC.

The chain links TRBV19 to TRBJ1-5; TRBD1 might be the D (5 bases). V lost 4 bases to trimming and J lost 4 bases, with 23 bases between them. CDR3 length: 18 residues. Germline V gene sequence: CDR1 LNHDA, CDR2 SQIVND (reference sequence). The CDR3 DNA reads TGTGCCAGTAGTAAAGAACCCGCCGGGACTACAAGAAATCAGCCCCAGCATTTT. It yields the protein CASSKEPAGTTRNQPQHF. Full variable domain (remainder filled in from reference TRBV19 and TRBJ1-5): DGGITQSPKYLFRKEGQNVTLSCEQNLNHDAMYWYRQDPGQGLRLIYYSQIVNDFQKGDIAEGYSVSREKKESFPLTVTSAQKNPTAFYLCASSKEPAGTTRNQPQHFGDGTRLSIL.

CDR3 amino acids: CASSQDPGGAPYEQYF. CDR3 sequence (DNA): TGTGCCAGCAGCCAAGACCCGGGGGGGGCTCCCTACGAGCAGTACTTC. V usage is TRBV4-2 and J usage is TRBJ2-7; TRBD2 agrees at 8 bases. V lost 0 bases to trimming and J lost 2 bases; unmatched junction nucleotides: 6. Germline V gene sequence: CDR1 LGHNA, CDR2 YNFKEQ. CDR3 size: 16 residues.

The chain is built from TRBV5-1 and TRBJ2-1; D not resolved. Trimming took off 1 base at V and 2 bases at J, with 7 bases between the two ends. Germline V gene sequence: CDR1 SGHRS, CDR2 YFSETQ. The CDR3 is made up of 14 amino acids. This CDR3 is CASSLTETYNEQFF. CDR3 coding DNA: TGCGCCAGCAGCTTGACCGAAACCTACAATGAGCAGTTCTTC.

The rearrangement joins TRBV18 to TRBJ2-3; 8 bases fit TRBD1. The CDR3 is 14 residues long. V trimming: 5 bases; J trimming: 1 base; junction bases outside the gene matches: 2. Germline CDR1 KGHSH, CDR2 LQKENI. The CDR3 bases are TGTGCCAGCTCAGTGGGACAGGGCACAGATACGCAGTATTTT. It codes for CASSVGQGTDTQYF.

As concerns this clone: This may come from a read error, since a much larger clone is one base off. The chain carries TRBV13 and TRBJ1-2; 7 nucleotides line up with TRBD1. CDR1 and CDR2 (germline): PRHDT, FYEKMQ (reference sequence). With 3 bases clipped from V and 6 bases from J, the junction kept 1 base outside the gene matches. This CDR3 comprises 12 residues. The CDR3 nucleotides read TGTGCCAGCAGCTTGACAGGGAATGGCTACACCTTC. Its translation: CASSLTGNGYTF. Filled out from reference TRBV13 and TRBJ1-2, the complete variable domain reads AAGVIQSPRHLIKEKRETATLKCYPIPRHDTVYWYQQGPGQDPQFLISFYEKMQSDKGSIPDRFSAQQFSDYHSELNMSSLELGDSALYFCASSLTGNGYTFGSGTRLTVV.

In the case of this clone: The same CDR3 also results from other DNA sequences found in this sample. J is TRBJ2-1 and V is TRBV7-2; 10 bases map to TRBD2. The CDR3 has 15 residues. Germline V gives CDR1 SGHTA, CDR2 FQGNSA. V lost 5 bases, J lost 2 bases, and 3 bases stayed unmatched. The CDR3 region is CASSPSGGTYNEQFF. CDR3 DNA sequence: TGTGCCAGCAGCCCTAGCGGGGGAACCTACAATGAGCAGTTCTTC.

The chain couples TRBV5-4 to TRBJ1-2; TRBD1 agrees at 7 bases. In germline, CDR1 is SGHNT, CDR2 YYREEE (reference sequence). V trimming: 5 bases; J trimming: 6 bases; junction bases outside the gene matches: 7. CDR3 length: 13 amino acids. The CDR3: CASSSRGLDGYTF. The CDR3 DNA sequence: TGTGCCAGCAGTTCTAGGGGGCTAGATGGCTACACCTTC. Full variable domain (remainder filled in from reference TRBV5-4 and TRBJ1-2): ETGVTQSPTHLIKTRGQQVTLRCSSQSGHNTVSWYQQALGQGPQFIFQYYREEENGRGNFPPRFSGLQFPNYSSELNVNALELDDSALYLCASSSRGLDGYTFGSGTRLTVV.

The table lists this clone with a few counts. This chain connects TRBV7-9 to TRBJ1-1, with D perhaps TRBD1 (5 bases). CDR3 length equals 18 residues. V was trimmed by 3 bases and J by 6 bases, leaving 26 bases between them. Germline values: CDR1 SEHNR, CDR2 FQNEAQ (reference sequence). This CDR3 is CASSFPVGGSVWGSEAFF. The CDR3 nucleotides are TGTGCCAGCAGCTTCCCCGTGGGTGGTTCTGTATGGGGCTCTGAAGCTTTCTTT. The full variable domain, its missing parts supplied by reference TRBV7-9 and TRBJ1-1, is DTGVSQNPRHKITKRGQNVTFRCDPISEHNRLYWYRQTLGQGPEFLTYFQNEAQLEKSRLLSDRFSAERPKGSFSTLEIQRTEQGDSAMYLCASSFPVGGSVWGSEAFFGQGTRLTVV.

The chain joins TRBV5-1 to TRBJ2-4; tentatively, D is TRBD2 (5 bases). With 3 bases removed from V and 2 bases from J, the gap between germline ends came to 18 bases. CDR1 SGHRS and CDR2 YFSETQ come from the germline V gene. The CDR3 has 17 amino acids. CDR3 in DNA: TGCGCCAGCAGCTACCGGGGTCCGAAGGGAACCAAAAACATTCAGTACTTC. Protein product: CASSYRGPKGTKNIQYF. The full variable domain, rest sourced from reference TRBV5-1 and TRBJ2-4, is KAGVTQTPRYLIKTRGQQVTLSCSPISGHRSVSWYQQTPGQGLQFLFEYFSETQRNKGNFPGRFSGRQFSNSRSEMNVSTLELGDSALYLCASSYRGPKGTKNIQYFGAGTRLSVL.